The rows below give T cell receptor beta chains drawn from one sample of a study of cytomegalovirus exposure and HLA in healthy donors. Assay: immunoSEQ multiplex PCR; the TCRdb copy retains only in-frame clones and omits some. Altogether 65,000 to 80,000 clones are present, 94% being singletons, with the ten largest covering 1.5% to 2%. Sequenced: PBMCs. Every receptor here comes from a young woman in good health and CMV-seropositive. The CDR3 runs from the conserved cysteine through the conserved F or W. The order of the fields is V gene, J gene, D gene, clone size, CDR3 protein, CDR3 DNA. A D gene is named only where the DNA matches it firmly. Only part of the rows carry a size: once, few, many, or a class if the clone is expanded.

V gene: TRBV30
J gene: TRBJ1-1
D gene: .
clone size: .
CDR3 protein: CAWSVRANTEAFF
CDR3 DNA: TGTGCCTGGAGTGTAAGAGCGAACACTGAAGCTTTCTTT

V gene: TRBV10-2
J gene: TRBJ2-1
D gene: TRBD2
clone size: .
CDR3 protein: CASSLSFRLAGLNEQFF
CDR3 DNA: TGCGCCAGCAGTTTGTCGTTCAGACTAGCGGGATTAAATGAGCAGTTCTTC

V gene: TRBV29-1
J gene: TRBJ1-6
D gene: .
clone size: once
CDR3 protein: CSVEDWGGASPLHF
CDR3 DNA: TGCAGCGTTGAAGACTGGGGGGGGGCTTCACCCCTCCACTTT

V gene: TRBV5-6
J gene: TRBJ1-6
D gene: .
clone size: .
CDR3 protein: CASSVGVGNSPLHF
CDR3 DNA: TGTGCCAGCAGTGTAGGGGTAGGTAATTCACCCCTCCACTTT

V gene: TRBV5-1
J gene: TRBJ1-1
D gene: .
clone size: .
CDR3 protein: CASSLISHHGDTEAFF
CDR3 DNA: TGCGCCAGCAGCTTGATCTCCCACCACGGGGACACTGAAGCTTTCTTT

V gene: TRBV4-3
J gene: TRBJ1-5
D gene: TRBD1
clone size: once
CDR3 protein: CASSQGTGGISQPQHF
CDR3 DNA: TGCGCCAGCAGCCAAGGTACAGGGGGCATAAGTCAGCCCCAGCATTTT

V gene: TRBV11-3
J gene: TRBJ2-3
D gene: TRBD1
clone size: once
CDR3 protein: CASSLDPLVGGTTDTQYF
CDR3 DNA: TGTGCCAGCAGCTTAGATCCCCTTGTAGGGGGCACCACAGATACGCAGTATTTT

V gene: TRBV7-8
J gene: TRBJ1-5
D gene: .
clone size: .
CDR3 protein: CASSLFGGAGNQPQHF
CDR3 DNA: TGTGCCAGCAGCTTATTTGGGGGCGCGGGCAATCAGCCCCAGCATTTT

V gene: TRBV10-3
J gene: TRBJ2-7
D gene: TRBD1
clone size: .
CDR3 protein: CAISERGGIDYEQYF
CDR3 DNA: TGTGCCATCAGTGAAAGAGGGGGCATCGACTACGAGCAGTACTTC

V gene: TRBV2
J gene: TRBJ2-1
D gene: TRBD2
clone size: .
CDR3 protein: CASSMIAGTVGSYNEQFF
CDR3 DNA: TGTGCCAGCAGTATGATAGCGGGAACGGTAGGGTCCTACAATGAGCAGTTCTTC

V gene: TRBV4-2
J gene: TRBJ2-1
D gene: TRBD1
clone size: .
CDR3 protein: CASSQDLTRGSDEQFF
CDR3 DNA: TGTGCCAGCAGCCAAGATCTAACCAGGGGGAGCGATGAGCAGTTCTTC

V gene: TRBV5-5
J gene: TRBJ2-1
D gene: TRBD2
clone size: .
CDR3 protein: CASSPKFPGTRYFSYNEQFF
CDR3 DNA: TGTGCCAGCAGCCCGAAGTTCCCCGGGACTAGATATTTCTCCTACAATGAGCAGTTCTTC

V gene: TRBV19
J gene: TRBJ2-5
D gene: TRBD1
clone size: .
CDR3 protein: CASSPGGKTQYF
CDR3 DNA: TGTGCCAGTAGTCCAGGGGGCAAGACCCAGTACTTC